This is a list of T cell receptor beta chains from one sample in a study of T cells after yellow fever vaccination. TCRdb called the 5' RACE reads again in MiXCR, with one record for every CDR3 protein. Found here are about 580,000 distinct CDR3 sequences, 17% of them singletons; the top ten hold around a sixth. The sequencing here drew on PBMCs, taken around 5 days after the first yellow fever vaccination. These receptor sequences come from a young man who received the YFV17D yellow fever vaccine. The CDR3 runs from the conserved cysteine through the conserved F or W. Each record gives: D gene, V gene, J gene, clone size, CDR3 protein, CDR3 DNA. D genes are given only for firm matches. Size tells how often a clone was seen (once, few, many) or the class of an expanded clone, and some rows leave it out.

D gene: -
V gene: TRBV15
J gene: TRBJ1-5
clone size: -
CDR3 protein: CATSRDLGLAPQHF
CDR3 DNA: TGTGCCACCAGCAGAGATCTTGGTTTGGCGCCCCAGCATTTT

D gene: TRBD1
V gene: TRBV18
J gene: TRBJ2-3
clone size: once
CDR3 protein: CASSLGQVITTDTQYF
CDR3 DNA: TGTGCCAGCTCACTGGGACAGGTGATTACCACAGATACGCAGTATTTT

D gene: -
V gene: TRBV5-1
J gene: TRBJ1-3
clone size: -
CDR3 protein: CASRPDSGNTIYF
CDR3 DNA: TGCGCCAGCAGACCCGACTCTGGAAACACCATATATTTT

D gene: TRBD1
V gene: TRBV4-1
J gene: TRBJ1-2
clone size: -
CDR3 protein: CASSHLFPGGWGYTF
CDR3 DNA: TGCGCCAGCAGCCATCTATTCCCAGGGGGCTGGGGCTACACCTTC

D gene: -
V gene: TRBV30
J gene: TRBJ2-5
clone size: -
CDR3 protein: CAWSDGVLVSKTQYF
CDR3 DNA: TGTGCCTGGAGTGACGGGGTCTTGGTTTCAAAGACCCAGTACTTC

D gene: -
V gene: TRBV12-5
J gene: TRBJ2-1
clone size: few
CDR3 protein: CASGSPESSGDYNEQFF
CDR3 DNA: TGTGCTAGTGGTTCCCCCGAGTCGTCTGGGGATTACAATGAGCAGTTCTTC

D gene: TRBD2
V gene: TRBV4-1
J gene: TRBJ2-5
clone size: -
CDR3 protein: CASSRSGGAGETQYF
CDR3 DNA: TGCGCCAGCAGTCGGAGCGGGGGGGCCGGAGAGACCCAGTACTTC

D gene: TRBD1
V gene: TRBV20-1
J gene: TRBJ1-2
clone size: -
CDR3 protein: CSARDRVGYTF
CDR3 DNA: TGCAGTGCTAGGGACAGGGTTGGCTACACCTTC

D gene: -
V gene: TRBV4-3
J gene: TRBJ2-1
clone size: -
CDR3 protein: CASSPDSSYNEKFF
CDR3 DNA: TGCGCCAGCAGCCCCGACAGCTCCTACAATGAGAAGTTCTTC

D gene: -
V gene: TRBV7-8
J gene: TRBJ2-5
clone size: many
CDR3 protein: CASSLGQGRVETQYF
CDR3 DNA: TGTGCCAGCAGCTTAGGCCAGGGAAGGGTGGAGACCCAGTACTTC

D gene: TRBD2
V gene: TRBV3-1
J gene: TRBJ2-1
clone size: -
CDR3 protein: CASSRDRVLAGPLYSNNEQFF
CDR3 DNA: TGTGCCAGCAGCAGAGATAGAGTACTAGCGGGGCCTTTGTATTCTAACAATGAGCAGTTCTTC

D gene: -
V gene: TRBV28
J gene: TRBJ1-3
clone size: few
CDR3 protein: CASSWLKGVGNTIYF
CDR3 DNA: TGTGCCAGCAGTTGGCTAAAAGGGGTCGGAAACACCATATATTTT

D gene: TRBD1
V gene: TRBV7-9
J gene: TRBJ1-6
clone size: -
CDR3 protein: CASSLGGGTGRNSPLHF
CDR3 DNA: TGTGCCAGCAGCTTAGGAGGTGGGACAGGGCGTAATTCACCCCTCCACTTT

D gene: TRBD1
V gene: TRBV18
J gene: TRBJ2-3
clone size: few
CDR3 protein: CASSPRTGGSGTDTQYF
CDR3 DNA: TGTGCCAGCTCACCTCGGACAGGGGGCTCTGGCACAGATACGCAGTATTTT

D gene: -
V gene: TRBV9
J gene: TRBJ2-7
clone size: -
CDR3 protein: CASSPPPGGDGPEQYF
CDR3 DNA: TGTGCCAGCAGCCCACCCCCAGGGGGGGATGGACCCGAGCAGTACTTC

D gene: -
V gene: TRBV4-1
J gene: TRBJ2-3
clone size: few
CDR3 protein: CASSHILEGLTDTQYF
CDR3 DNA: TGCGCCAGCAGCCATATCTTAGAGGGTTTAACAGATACGCAGTATTTT

D gene: -
V gene: TRBV5-1
J gene: TRBJ2-5
clone size: -
CDR3 protein: CASSLAADQETQYF
CDR3 DNA: TGCGCCAGCAGCTTGGCCGCAGATCAAGAGACCCAGTACTTC

D gene: -
V gene: TRBV7-4
J gene: TRBJ1-4
clone size: few
CDR3 protein: CASSAARNEKLFF
CDR3 DNA: TGTGCCAGCTCCGCGGCCCGTAATGAAAAACTGTTTTTT

D gene: -
V gene: TRBV19
J gene: TRBJ1-2
clone size: many
CDR3 protein: CASSIGEAYTF
CDR3 DNA: TGTGCCAGTAGTATAGGGGAGGCCTACACCTTC

D gene: -
V gene: TRBV7-2
J gene: TRBJ1-2
clone size: few
CDR3 protein: CASSPLDYGYTF
CDR3 DNA: TGTGCCAGCAGCCCGCTGGACTATGGCTACACCTTC

D gene: -
V gene: TRBV28
J gene: TRBJ2-1
clone size: many
CDR3 protein: CASSFGASYNEQFF
CDR3 DNA: TGTGCCAGCAGTTTCGGGGCCTCCTACAATGAGCAGTTCTTC

D gene: -
V gene: TRBV27
J gene: TRBJ1-6
clone size: -
CDR3 protein: CASSLLPGAHSPLHF
CDR3 DNA: TGTGCCAGCAGTTTATTACCAGGGGCCCATTCACCCCTCCACTTT

D gene: -
V gene: TRBV7-9
J gene: TRBJ2-7
clone size: few
CDR3 protein: CASSPRMGAGTEQYF
CDR3 DNA: TGTGCCAGCAGCCCACGCATGGGGGCAGGGACCGAGCAGTACTTC

D gene: TRBD2
V gene: TRBV5-1
J gene: TRBJ2-1
clone size: few
CDR3 protein: CASSFGGGLTYNEQFF
CDR3 DNA: TGCGCCAGCAGCTTTGGCGGGGGGTTGACCTACAATGAGCAGTTCTTC

D gene: TRBD1
V gene: TRBV28
J gene: TRBJ1-5
clone size: -
CDR3 protein: CASTNPEGAYQPQHF
CDR3 DNA: TGTGCCAGCACCAACCCCGAGGGGGCTTATCAGCCCCAGCATTTT

D gene: TRBD1
V gene: TRBV6-1
J gene: TRBJ2-1
clone size: few
CDR3 protein: CASQPGQGYNEQFF
CDR3 DNA: TGTGCCAGTCAACCGGGACAGGGTTACAATGAGCAGTTCTTC

D gene: -
V gene: TRBV6-5
J gene: TRBJ1-1
clone size: -
CDR3 protein: CASSYSDSMNTEAFF
CDR3 DNA: TGTGCCAGCAGTTACTCGGACAGCATGAACACTGAAGCTTTCTTT

D gene: -
V gene: TRBV4-1
J gene: TRBJ1-1
clone size: -
CDR3 protein: CASSPSSTGNTEAFF
CDR3 DNA: TGCGCCAGCAGCCCCTCCTCGACAGGTAACACTGAAGCTTTCTTT

D gene: -
V gene: TRBV29-1
J gene: TRBJ2-1
clone size: -
CDR3 protein: CSVEENAGNEQFF
CDR3 DNA: TGCAGCGTTGAAGAGAATGCGGGAAATGAGCAGTTCTTC

D gene: -
V gene: TRBV20-1
J gene: TRBJ2-5
clone size: -
CDR3 protein: CSAAFGETQYF
CDR3 DNA: TGCAGTGCTGCCTTCGGGGAGACCCAGTACTTC

D gene: -
V gene: TRBV20-1
J gene: TRBJ1-1
clone size: -
CDR3 protein: CSARDSRAGTEAFF
CDR3 DNA: TGCAGTGCTAGAGATTCCAGGGCTGGCACTGAAGCTTTCTTT

D gene: TRBD2
V gene: TRBV4-1
J gene: TRBJ2-4
clone size: -
CDR3 protein: CASSQVSAGGGKNIQYF
CDR3 DNA: TGCGCCAGCAGCCAAGTTAGCGCGGGGGGGGGAAAAAACATTCAGTACTTC